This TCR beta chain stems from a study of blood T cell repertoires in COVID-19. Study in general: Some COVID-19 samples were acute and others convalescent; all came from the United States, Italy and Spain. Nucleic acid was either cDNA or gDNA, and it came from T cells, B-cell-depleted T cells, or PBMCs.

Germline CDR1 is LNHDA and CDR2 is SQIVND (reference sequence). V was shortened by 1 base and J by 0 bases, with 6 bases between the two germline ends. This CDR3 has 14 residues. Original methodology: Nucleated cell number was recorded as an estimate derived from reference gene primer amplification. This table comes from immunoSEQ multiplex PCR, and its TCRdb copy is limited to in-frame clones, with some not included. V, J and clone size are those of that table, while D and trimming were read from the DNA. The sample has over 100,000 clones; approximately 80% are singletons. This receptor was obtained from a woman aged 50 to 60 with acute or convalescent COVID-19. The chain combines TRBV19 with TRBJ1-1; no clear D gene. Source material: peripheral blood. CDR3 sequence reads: CASSIALLNTEAFF. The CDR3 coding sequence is TGTGCCAGTAGTATAGCTCTTCTGAACACTGAAGCTTTCTTT.